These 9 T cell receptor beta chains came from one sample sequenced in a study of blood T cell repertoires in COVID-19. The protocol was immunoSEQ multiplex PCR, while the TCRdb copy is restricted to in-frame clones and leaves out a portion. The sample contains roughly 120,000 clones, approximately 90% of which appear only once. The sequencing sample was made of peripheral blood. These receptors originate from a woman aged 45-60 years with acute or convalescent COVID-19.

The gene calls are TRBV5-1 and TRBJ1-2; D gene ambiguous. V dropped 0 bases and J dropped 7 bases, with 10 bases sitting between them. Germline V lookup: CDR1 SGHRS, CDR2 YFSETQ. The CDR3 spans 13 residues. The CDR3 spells CASSLVGEGGYTF. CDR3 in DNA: TGCGCCAGCAGCTTGGTGGGCGAGGGTGGCTACACCTTC.

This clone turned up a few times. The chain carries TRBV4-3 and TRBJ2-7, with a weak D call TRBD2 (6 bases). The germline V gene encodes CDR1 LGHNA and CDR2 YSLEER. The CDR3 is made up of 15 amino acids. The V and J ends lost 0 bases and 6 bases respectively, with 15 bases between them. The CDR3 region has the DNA TGCGCCAGCAGCCAAGATCTTAGCGGACTTCGCGAGCAGTACTTC. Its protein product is CASSQDLSGLREQYF.

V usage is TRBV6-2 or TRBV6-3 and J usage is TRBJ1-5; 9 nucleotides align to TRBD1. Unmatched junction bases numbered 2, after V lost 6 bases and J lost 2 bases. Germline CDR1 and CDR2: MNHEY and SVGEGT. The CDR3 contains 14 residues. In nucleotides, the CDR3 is TGTGCCAGCAGCCGGGACAGGGGCAATCAGCCCCAGCATTTT. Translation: CASSRDRGNQPQHF.

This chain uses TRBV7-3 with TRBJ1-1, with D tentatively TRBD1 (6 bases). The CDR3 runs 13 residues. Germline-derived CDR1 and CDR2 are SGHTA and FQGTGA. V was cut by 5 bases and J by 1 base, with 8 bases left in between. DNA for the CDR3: TGTGCCAGCAGCCCACAGGGGAACACTGAAGCTTTCTTT. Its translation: CASSPQGNTEAFF.

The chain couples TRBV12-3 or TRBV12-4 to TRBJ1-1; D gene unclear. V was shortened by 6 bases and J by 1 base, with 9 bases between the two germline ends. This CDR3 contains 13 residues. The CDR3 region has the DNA TGTGCCAGCAGCCCGACATCGAACACTGAAGCTTTCTTT. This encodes CASSPTSNTEAFF.

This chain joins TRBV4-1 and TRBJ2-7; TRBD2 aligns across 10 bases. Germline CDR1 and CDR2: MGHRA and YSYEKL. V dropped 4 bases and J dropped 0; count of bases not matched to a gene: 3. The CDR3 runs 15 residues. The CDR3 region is CASSLSGGSSYEQYF. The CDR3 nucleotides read TGCGCCAGCAGCCTTAGCGGGGGGTCCTCCTACGAGCAGTACTTC.

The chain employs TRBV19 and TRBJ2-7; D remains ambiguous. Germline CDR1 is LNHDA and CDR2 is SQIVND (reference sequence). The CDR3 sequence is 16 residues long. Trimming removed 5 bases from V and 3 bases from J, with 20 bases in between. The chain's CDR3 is CASSEAMDGRLYEQYF. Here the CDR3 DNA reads TGTGCCAGTAGTGAAGCCATGGATGGCAGACTCTACGAGCAGTACTTC.

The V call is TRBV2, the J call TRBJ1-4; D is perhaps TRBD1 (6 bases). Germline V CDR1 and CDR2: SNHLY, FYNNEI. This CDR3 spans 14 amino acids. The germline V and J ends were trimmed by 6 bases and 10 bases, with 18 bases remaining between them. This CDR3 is CASRIQGEGRKLFF. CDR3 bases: TGTGCCAGCAGAATACAGGGAGAAGGACGAAAACTGTTTTTT. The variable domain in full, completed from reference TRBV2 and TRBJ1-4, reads EPEVTQTPSHQVTQMGQEVILRCVPISNHLYFYWYRQILGQKVEFLVSFYNNEISEKSEIFDDQFSVERPDGSNFTLKIRSTKLEDSAMYFCASRIQGEGRKLFFGSGTQLSVL.

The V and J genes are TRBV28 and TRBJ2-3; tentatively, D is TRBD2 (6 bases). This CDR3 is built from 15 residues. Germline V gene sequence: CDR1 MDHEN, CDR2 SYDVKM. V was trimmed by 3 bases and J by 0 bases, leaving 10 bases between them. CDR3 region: CASSFSRGSTDTQYF. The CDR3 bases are TGTGCCAGCAGTTTCAGTCGGGGGAGCACAGATACGCAGTATTTT.